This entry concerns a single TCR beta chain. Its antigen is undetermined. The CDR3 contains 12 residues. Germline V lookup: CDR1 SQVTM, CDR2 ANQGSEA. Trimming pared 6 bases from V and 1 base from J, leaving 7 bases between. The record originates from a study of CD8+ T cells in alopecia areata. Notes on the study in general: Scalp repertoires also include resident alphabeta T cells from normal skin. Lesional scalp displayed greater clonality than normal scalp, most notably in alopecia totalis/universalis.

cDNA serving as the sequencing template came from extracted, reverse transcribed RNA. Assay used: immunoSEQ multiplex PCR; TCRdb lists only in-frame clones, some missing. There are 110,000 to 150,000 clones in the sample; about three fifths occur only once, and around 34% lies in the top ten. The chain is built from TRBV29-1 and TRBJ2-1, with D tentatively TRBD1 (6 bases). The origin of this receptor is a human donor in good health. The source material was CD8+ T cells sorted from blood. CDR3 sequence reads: CSVDRSYNEQFF. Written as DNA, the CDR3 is TGCAGCGTGGACAGATCCTACAATGAGCAGTTCTTC.